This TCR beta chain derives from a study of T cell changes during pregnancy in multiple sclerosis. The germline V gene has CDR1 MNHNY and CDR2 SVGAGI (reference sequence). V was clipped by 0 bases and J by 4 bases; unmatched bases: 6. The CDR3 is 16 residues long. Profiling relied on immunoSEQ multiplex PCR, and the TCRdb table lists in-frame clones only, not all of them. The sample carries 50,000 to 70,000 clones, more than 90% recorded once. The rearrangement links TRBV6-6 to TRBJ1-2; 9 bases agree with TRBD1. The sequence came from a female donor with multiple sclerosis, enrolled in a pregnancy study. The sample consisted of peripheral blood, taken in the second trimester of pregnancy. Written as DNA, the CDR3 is TGTGCCAGCAGTTACTCGCTCGGACAGGGGACCTATGGCTACACCTTC. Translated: CASSYSLGQGTYGYTF.